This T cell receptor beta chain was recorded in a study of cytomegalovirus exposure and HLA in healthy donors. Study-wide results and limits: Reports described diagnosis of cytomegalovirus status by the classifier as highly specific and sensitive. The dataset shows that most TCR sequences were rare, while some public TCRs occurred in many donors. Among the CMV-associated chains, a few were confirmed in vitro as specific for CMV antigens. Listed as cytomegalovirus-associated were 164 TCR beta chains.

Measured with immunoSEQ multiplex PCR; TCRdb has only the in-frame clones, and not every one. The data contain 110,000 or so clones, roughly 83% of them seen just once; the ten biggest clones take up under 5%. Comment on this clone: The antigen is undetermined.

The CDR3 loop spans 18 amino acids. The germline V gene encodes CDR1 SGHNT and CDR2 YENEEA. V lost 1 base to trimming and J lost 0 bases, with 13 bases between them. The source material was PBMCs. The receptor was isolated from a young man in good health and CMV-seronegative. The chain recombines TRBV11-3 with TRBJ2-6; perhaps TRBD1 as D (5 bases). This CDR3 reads CASSLGPQAPSGANVLTF. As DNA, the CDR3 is TGTGCCAGCAGCTTAGGTCCACAGGCCCCCTCTGGGGCCAACGTCCTGACTTTC.